Listed here is a single TCR beta chain. Germline V CDR1 and CDR2: LNHDA, SQIVND (reference sequence). The CDR3 loop spans 17 amino acids. V trimming: 6 bases; J trimming: 1 base; junction bases outside the gene matches: 10. This sample is part of a study of T cells in Graves' hyperthyroidism and ophthalmopathy. TCR beta CDR3 region amplification was performed from RNA transcripts. HTBI primers were used for first-round RT-PCR of the TCR CDR3. TCRdb reprocessed the multiplex PCR reads with MiXCR, giving one entry per CDR3 protein. The repertoire has about 480,000 distinct CDR3 sequences, about 20% of them found once; the top ten carry around 54%.

This receptor was obtained from a woman in her seventies with Graves' ophthalmopathy. The chain links TRBV19 to TRBJ1-5; 9 positions agree with TRBD1. The sample consisted of blood. In nucleotides, the CDR3 is TGTGCCAGTAGGAGGTGGGACGGACAGGGGAGCAATCAGCCCCAGCATTTT. Amino acids: CASRRWDGQGSNQPQHF.